Shown below are 2 T cell receptor beta chains from a single sample sequenced in a study of blood T cell repertoires in COVID-19. TCRdb's table, derived via immunoSEQ multiplex PCR, lists solely in-frame clones and lacks some. This sample yields roughly 91,000 clones, of which 82% are seen a single time; roughly 1.2% belongs to the top ten. Source material: peripheral blood. These receptors originate from a woman older than 75 with acute or convalescent COVID-19.

V usage is TRBV6-5 and J usage is TRBJ1-1, with 7 bases matching TRBD1. V gave up 5 bases and J gave up 0 bases; unmatched junction bases: 3. This CDR3 has 14 residues. CDR1 is MNHEY and CDR2 is SVGAGI in the germline V gene. As DNA, the CDR3 is TGTGCCAGCAGTCTGGGACAGCTGAACACTGAAGCTTTCTTT. Translation gives CASSLGQLNTEAFF.

The chain carries TRBV28 and TRBJ2-1; TRBD2 matches 10 bases. This CDR3 comprises 16 residues. Germline assignment: CDR1 MDHEN and CDR2 SYDVKM. V lost 3 bases and J lost 7; bases outside the gene matches: 9. CDR3 protein: CASSFLGEREGNEQFF. The DNA of the CDR3 is TGTGCCAGCAGTTTTCTCGGGGAGCGGGAGGGTAATGAGCAGTTCTTC.